The T cell receptor (beta chain) described here comes from a study of blood T cells in healthy people across ages (dated by TCRdb to about 2015). For the study in its entirety: In model experiments, roughly one uniquely barcoded TCR beta cDNA molecule per two T cells was captured by template switching. To track age-related changes in TCR beta repertoire diversity, the study relied on deep sequencing normalized with unique cDNA molecular identifiers. Donors were grouped into four age groups: young (average about 15 years), middle-aged (less than 40), aged (roughly 62) and long-lived (less than 85). Donors of different ages were randomly distributed across sequencing lanes to avoid experimental bias. Using the same blood draw, the study looked at two additional independent replicas of 1 million unique cDNA reads for two donors, one aged 18 to 30 and the other aged 80 or older. Study-level results and caveats: Compared with the aged group, more naive CD4+ T cells, fewer expanded clones and increased TCR diversity were shown by the long-lived group, suggesting age selection. Observed TCR beta diversity per million T cells fell roughly linearly with age, and a significant reduction was already apparent by age approximately 40. Estimates of total diversity based on one million sequenced T cells were considered lower bounds and underestimates. A strong correlation was found between observed TCR beta diversity and the percentage of naive T cells measured by flow cytometry. Bulk unsorted PBMC profiling prevented conclusive comparison of naive and antigen-experienced compartments. Because the CMV infection status of the donors was unknown, age-related changes in expanded clonotypes may potentially have been confounded.

As regards this clonotype: Its antigen has not been determined. No clone much larger than this one lies a single base away; base qualities are absent.

Reading the germline V gene gives CDR1 ENHRY and CDR2 SYGVKD. The V end gives up 5 bases and the J end 9 bases, leaving 8 bases in the junction not matched to a gene. The CDR3 measures 14 amino acids from cysteine to phenylalanine. Just the 42-base CDR3 DNA is kept, in frame starting at base 1. The 39 donors, aged about 6 to 95 years, were systemically healthy Caucasian individuals from Russia. Each donor gave approximately 9.4 milliliters of peripheral blood, drawn into EDTA-treated Vacutainer tubes. PBMCs were isolated by Ficoll-Paque density-gradient centrifugation, with at least 6 million obtained per sample. Total RNA was extracted from PBMCs with Trizol reagent, with at least 5.5 micrograms obtained per sample. For every donor, flow cytometry on a PBMC aliquot measured the percentage of naive CD45RAhigh/CD27high T cells. The library was generated by 5' RACE. The data were produced on an Illumina HiSeq 2500. The second PCR ran for roughly 7 to 11 cycles and used a J-beta primer mix along with a sample-barcoded 5' primer. A unique molecular identifier was introduced onto each TCR beta cDNA molecule by a template-switch 5' adaptor carrying 12 random nucleotides. Each sample yielded at least 2.5 million CDR3-containing paired-end reads. First-strand cDNA was synthesized from all RNA with the Mint cDNA synthesis kit, primed by a TRBC-specific oligonucleotide. Following uracil-DNA glycosylase treatment, all cDNA underwent a first 18-cycle PCR with the universal primers M1SS and BC2_uni_R. The source study handled its data this way. For normalization, 1 million high-quality reads were randomly selected from each sample, with every read carrying a distinct molecular identifier. Reads with shared molecular identifiers were discarded instead of being binned into consensus sequences. CDR3 identification, clonotype clustering and error correction used MiTCR with a Q25 quality threshold and the strictest error-elimination algorithm. A nonparametric unseen species model with Euler transformation was used to estimate lower-bound total TCR beta diversity. The public sequencing data were trimmed at Q25 with fastp and processed into clonotypes with MiXCR by TCRdb, which kept only in-frame beta chains. CDR3 protein sequences are deduplicated, and each keeps its most common genes and DNA. TCRdb, not the original authors, processed these V and J calls. Present in this sample are about 640,000 distinct CDR3 sequences, approximately 59% of which were seen just once. Of the sample, 30% to 40% is held by the ten largest clones.

The sequencing input was blood. The clonotype originates from a man in his sixties in good health. The chain joins TRBV10-3 to TRBJ2-1, and TRBD1 matches 9 of the central bases. For the CDR3, the sequence is CAISPRTGEGEQFF. The nucleotides read TGTGCCATCAGTCCCCGGACAGGGGAGGGTGAGCAGTTCTTC.